The clone carrying this TCR beta chain has at least ten counts. The antigen is undetermined. The CDR3 has 14 amino acids. Germline CDR1 reads MDHEN; CDR2 reads SYDVKM. V gave up 2 bases and J gave up 1 base, with 8 bases separating them. Preparation of TCR beta libraries was done by quantitative 5'-RACE with molecular barcodes. TCRdb re-called the 5' RACE reads with MiXCR, one entry per CDR3 protein. The data show 220,000 or so distinct CDR3 sequences, roughly a tenth seen once. These data are taken from a study of CD8 T cells in ankylosing spondylitis. Study-wide points: A subset of motif variants has previously been described in the synovial fluid and blood of reactive arthritis. Matched synovial fluid from ankylosing spondylitis patients was reported to be enriched for disease-linked clones.

Sequences were obtained from blood, either unsorted or a sorted T cell fraction (not recorded which). This TCR derives from a male donor with ankylosing spondylitis or in good health (not recorded which). This chain uses TRBV28 with TRBJ2-5; no clear D gene. The CDR3 is CASSLGRFQETQYF. CDR3 sequence (DNA): TGTGCCAGCAGTTTAGGAAGGTTCCAAGAGACCCAGTACTTC.